A single sample is the source of the 20 T cell receptor beta chains below, sequenced in a study of T cell clonality in common variable immunodeficiency. Assay: immunoSEQ multiplex PCR; the TCRdb copy retains only in-frame clones and omits some. There are around 45,000 clones in the sample, none observed a single time. The sequencing sample was made of peripheral blood mononuclear cells. The receptor source for this set is a person aged 18 to 69 in good health.

This clone was counted at least ten times. An end of the junction does not agree with germline; a read error may underlie this. CDR3: CASREGTGYQETQYF. CDR3 DNA, as far as it was read: TGTGCCAGCAGGGAAGGGACAGGTTACCAAGAGACC. The chain is built from TRBV2 and TRBJ2-5; TRBD1 agrees at 8 bases. The CDR3 is cut off 3 residues early in the read; its end comes from the germline J gene. The CDR3 contains 15 residues. Germline V gives CDR1 SNHLY, CDR2 FYNNEI.

This clone was recorded many times. The CDR3 end is not reached by the read, which stops 3 residues before it; the germline J gene fills it in. The rearrangement links TRBV19 to TRBJ2-7, with unresolved D. This CDR3 comprises 13 residues. Per germline, CDR1 LNHDA and CDR2 SQIVND (reference sequence). Deletions cut 6 bases from V and 6 bases from J, with 15 bases between. The CDR3 region is CASRGPSLGEQYF. Partial CDR3 DNA: TGTGCCAGTAGGGGCCCCAGCTTGGGCGAG. The full variable domain, in which reference TRBV19 and TRBJ2-7 provide the parts outside the CDR3, is DGGITQSPKYLFRKEGQNVTLSCEQNLNHDAMYWYRQDPGQGLRLIYYSQIVNDFQKGDIAEGYSVSREKKESFPLTVTSAQKNPTAFYLCASRGPSLGEQYFGPGTRLTVT.

This clone has ten or more counts. The sequenced fragment ends 3 residues before the CDR3 boundary, so the rest is inferred from the germline J gene. This chain connects TRBV2 to TRBJ2-3; TRBD2 agrees at 10 bases. CDR1 SNHLY and CDR2 FYNNEI come from the germline V gene. The ends lost 7 bases at V and 2 bases at J; junction bases unmatched: 9. The CDR3 covers 16 residues. CDR3 DNA, as far as it was read: TGTGCCAGCACCCAAAGTACTAGCGGGGTCACAGATACG. This encodes CASTQSTSGVTDT. In full, the CDR3 is CASTQSTSGVTDTQYF.

This clone was found a few times. The read ends 3 residues shy of where the CDR3 ends; the end is completed using the germline J gene. V gene TRBV7-9 combines with J gene TRBJ2-3; maybe TRBD1 (5 bases). The germline V gene encodes CDR1 SEHNR and CDR2 FQNEAQ (reference sequence). The CDR3 extends over 14 amino acids. The V end lost 3 bases, the J end lost 5 bases, and 12 bases lay between the germline ends. CDR3 DNA, as far as it was read: TGTGCCAGCAGCTTTGGGGCGAACCTAGATACG. Protein sequence: CASSFGANLDT. The full CDR3 protein is CASSFGANLDTQYF.

Ten or more counts support this clone. The CDR3 end is not reached by the read, which stops 3 residues before it; the germline J gene fills it in. The chain is built from TRBV4-2 and TRBJ2-1; the match to TRBD2 covers 16 bases. The CDR3 covers 17 residues. With V trimmed by 4 bases and J by 8 bases, 8 bases remained unmatched. CDR1 LGHNA and CDR2 YNFKEQ come from the germline V gene. CDR3 DNA, as far as it was read: TGTGCCAGCAGCCCCGGGACTAGCGGGAGGGCCGTGGATGAG. Translation gives CASSPGTSGRAVDE. The full CDR3 protein is CASSPGTSGRAVDEQFF.

This clone occurred many times. The read terminates 3 residues ahead of where the CDR3 ends, so the germline J gene completes it. The chain carries TRBV6-1 and TRBJ2-5, with 12 nucleotides matching TRBD1. The junction had 3 bases not matched to a gene; V was cut back by 0 bases and J by 4 bases. Germline loops: CDR1 MNHNS, CDR2 SASEGT. The CDR3 extends over 16 amino acids. CDR3 DNA (partial): TGTGCCAGCAGTGAAGCGGGACAGGGGGCCGGAGAGACC. Translated: CASSEAGQGAGET. The complete CDR3 reads CASSEAGQGAGETQYF.

This clone was seen repeatedly, ten times or more. The read ends 3 residues before the CDR3 terminus; that terminus is restored from the germline J gene. The chain joins TRBV5-4 to TRBJ2-5; the match to TRBD2 covers 12 bases. Per the germline V gene, CDR1 is SGHNT and CDR2 is YYREEE (reference sequence). The V gene end was trimmed by 5 bases and the J gene end by 4 bases; junction bases not matched to a gene: 9. The CDR3 loop spans 16 amino acids. The sequenced part of the CDR3 DNA is TGTGCCAGCAGGCCTAGCGGGGGGGCGGGTGTAGAGACC. This sequence encodes CASRPSGGAGVET. The whole CDR3 protein is CASRPSGGAGVETQYF. The variable domain in full, with the rest retrieved from reference TRBV5-4 and TRBJ2-5, is ETGVTQSPTHLIKTRGQQVTLRCSSQSGHNTVSWYQQALGQGPQFIFQYYREEENGRGNFPPRFSGLQFPNYSSELNVNALELDDSALYLCASRPSGGAGVETQYFGPGTRLLVL.

This clone was recorded at least ten times. Coverage ceases 3 residues before the CDR3 finishes, and the germline J gene fills in the end. The rearrangement links TRBV10-3 to TRBJ1-5; the D gene is possibly TRBD1 (6 bases). Between the trimmed V and J ends, which lost 5 bases and 4 bases, there was a span of 15 bases. This CDR3 comprises 15 residues. Germline V gives CDR1 ENHRY, CDR2 SYGVKD. The CDR3 region is CAISSDSANNQPQHF. CDR3 DNA, as far as it was read: TGTGCCATCAGTTCGGACAGCGCAAATAATCAGCCC.

This clone was observed many times. The read halts 3 residues ahead of the CDR3 end, with the missing end drawn from the germline J gene. The V and J genes are TRBV30 and TRBJ2-3, with TRBD2 identical over 7 bases. After removal of 3 bases from V and 5 bases from J, the junction contained 8 bases not matched to a gene. The CDR3 is 14 amino acids. Per the germline V gene, CDR1 is GTSNPN and CDR2 is SVGIG (reference sequence). CDR3 in amino acids: CAWRGGVSGDTQYF. The covered CDR3 bases are TGTGCCTGGAGGGGGGGGGTAAGCGGAGATACG.

In this sample, this clone turned up many times. With the read ending 3 residues before the CDR3 end, the germline J gene is used to fill in that end. The V call is TRBV20-1, the J call TRBJ2-3, with 10 bases aligning to TRBD2. CDR3 size: 16 residues. Germline assignment: CDR1 DFQATT and CDR2 SNEGSKA (reference sequence). J was trimmed by 0 bases and V by 0 bases; bases with no gene match: 3. CDR3 DNA (partial): TGCAGTGCTAGAGATATGACTAGCGGGAGCACAGATACG. Translation gives CSARDMTSGSTDT. The full CDR3 protein is CSARDMTSGSTDTQYF.

This clone was counted many times. Read data end 3 residues before the CDR3 end; the end is taken from the germline J gene. This rearrangement joins TRBV5-1 to TRBJ2-7; D possibly corresponds to TRBD2 (5 bases). CDR3 length: 15 amino acids. The germline gives CDR1 SGHRS, CDR2 YFSETQ. The ends were cut back, 0 bases at V and 1 base at J, with 11 bases in the middle. Partial CDR3 DNA: TGCGCCAGCAGCTTGGGCACGGGGTTGTCCTACGAG. Translation gives CASSLGTGLSYE. In full, the CDR3 is CASSLGTGLSYEQYF.

This clone was found many times. The CDR3 goes on 3 residues after the read ends, and that part is filled in from the germline J gene. The chain employs TRBV5-1 and TRBJ2-3; D perhaps matches TRBD1 (6 bases). The CDR3 covers 14 residues. V was pared by 5 bases and J by 5 bases, with 15 bases between. From germline, CDR1 is SGHRS and CDR2 YFSETQ. CDR3 in amino acids: CASRRGSTIDTQYF. CDR3 DNA (partial): TGCGCCAGCAGGAGGGGGAGCACAATAGATACG.

This clone occurred many times. The CDR3 end is not reached by the read, which stops 3 residues before it; the germline J gene fills it in. The chain carries TRBV5-1 and TRBJ2-5, with D perhaps TRBD1 (6 bases). Germline V gene lookup returns CDR1 SGHRS and CDR2 YFSETQ. The CDR3 is 13 amino acids. Trimming stripped 4 bases from V and 2 bases from J, with 9 bases between. Partial CDR3 DNA: TGCGCCAGCAGCAACGGACAGCAAGAGACC. It yields the protein CASSNGQQET. The whole CDR3 protein reads CASSNGQQETQYF.

On this clone itself: The observed sequence ends 3 residues before the CDR3 terminus, with the missing tail filled in from the germline J gene. V gene TRBV20-1 combines with J gene TRBJ2-7; 10 bases are shared with TRBD1. The J segment lost 2 bases and the V segment lost 6 bases, leaving 7 bases of the junction unmatched. The length of the CDR3 is 14 residues. Germline V gives CDR1 DFQATT, CDR2 SNEGSKA (reference sequence). The part of the CDR3 DNA that was read is TGCAGTGCCACGACAGGGGGCGGGCCCTACGAG. Translating it yields CSATTGGGPYE. In full, the CDR3 reads CSATTGGGPYEQYF.

This clone has only a few counts. The sequenced fragment ends 3 residues before the CDR3 boundary, so the rest is inferred from the germline J gene. This sequence joins TRBV7-8 and TRBJ1-1; 9 bases match TRBD1. The ends lost 3 bases at V and 7 bases at J; junction bases unmatched: 18. CDR1 and CDR2 (germline): SGHVS, FQNEAQ. CDR3 length: 18 amino acids. The CDR3 bases that were read are TGTGCCAGCAGCTTGTCTAATCCCCTAGGGGGGACAGGGCTTGAA. Translated, it gives CASSLSNPLGGTGLE. The full CDR3 is CASSLSNPLGGTGLEAFF.

Ten or more counts support this clone. The read gets to within 3 residues of the CDR3 end, and the germline J gene fills in the rest. V and J are TRBV19 and TRBJ2-1, with TRBD2 matching over 12 bases. The CDR3 extends over 16 amino acids. Germline loops: CDR1 LNHDA, CDR2 SQIVND (reference sequence). V lost 2 bases, J lost 6 bases, and 5 bases stayed unmatched. The part of the CDR3 DNA that was read is TGTGCCAGTAGTATACTAGCGGGAGGGCCTAGCAATGAG. This sequence encodes CASSILAGGPSNE. The complete CDR3 sequence is CASSILAGGPSNEQFF.

Many counts were recorded for this clone. The CDR3 is cut off 3 residues early in the read; its end comes from the germline J gene. This chain uses TRBV5-1 with TRBJ2-7, with D uncertain. V was clipped by 2 bases and J by 2 bases, with 11 bases between them. From germline, CDR1 is SGHRS and CDR2 YFSETQ. The CDR3 loop spans 14 amino acids. The covered CDR3 bases are TGCGCCAGCAGCTTAACAAAGGCCCCCTACGAG. Amino acids: CASSLTKAPYE. The full CDR3 reads CASSLTKAPYEQYF. The variable domain in full, completed from reference TRBV5-1 and TRBJ2-7, reads KAGVTQTPRYLIKTRGQQVTLSCSPISGHRSVSWYQQTPGQGLQFLFEYFSETQRNKGNFPGRFSGRQFSNSRSEMNVSTLELGDSALYLCASSLTKAPYEQYFGPGTRLTVT.

This clone has at least ten counts. The CDR3 extends 3 residues past the end of the read, so its final part is completed from the germline J gene. The gene calls are TRBV6-1 and TRBJ1-6, with 11 bases matching TRBD1. The CDR3 is 15 amino acids. After removal of 4 bases from V and 6 bases from J, the junction contained 2 bases not matched to a gene. Per the germline V gene, CDR1 is MNHNS and CDR2 is SASEGT. The DNA read from the CDR3 is TGTGCCAGCAGTGGTGGGACAGGGGGTAATTCACCC. It codes for CASSGGTGGNSP. The complete CDR3 protein is CASSGGTGGNSPLHF.

This clone was observed at least ten times. The sequenced fragment ends 3 residues before the CDR3 boundary, so the rest is inferred from the germline J gene. The chain links TRBV12-3 or TRBV12-4 to TRBJ2-7, with TRBD1 as a possible D gene (5 bases). V lost 7 bases and J 4 bases, leaving 14 bases between the germline ends. The CDR3 extends over 13 amino acids. This chain's CDR3 is CASTPATEYEQYF. The sequenced CDR3 bases are TGTGCCAGCACCCCCGCGACAGAGTACGAG.

This clone was counted at least ten times. The read is 3 residues too short to cover the CDR3 end, so that end is filled in from the germline J gene. This chain uses TRBV20-1 with TRBJ2-3; 12 positions agree with TRBD2. The V gene's germline CDR1 is DFQATT and CDR2 SNEGSKA (reference sequence). The V and J ends lost 3 bases and 7 bases, in that order; junction bases with no gene match: 8. The length of the CDR3 is 15 residues. The CDR3 sequence is CSARVPRTSGNTQYF. The sequenced part of the CDR3 DNA is TGCAGTGCTAGGGTTCCCAGGACTAGCGGGAATACG.